Following are 28 T cell receptor beta chains from one sample sequenced in a study of beta chain features in type 1 diabetes. Since all of the isolated RNA was reverse transcribed, expressed TCRB transcripts were what got sequenced. Sequencing was performed with immunoSEQ multiplex PCR; in TCRdb, only in-frame clones are kept and a portion is missing. The data show 310,000 or so clones, 8% seen once. Sequencing was performed on central memory CD4+ T cells from blood. The receptor set was obtained from a woman between 18 and 29 years old in good health.

There are a few counts of this clone. The chain has TRBV19 and TRBJ2-7; 7 positions agree with TRBD1. CDR1 and CDR2 from the germline V gene are LNHDA and SQIVND (reference sequence). The CDR3 has 14 residues. With V trimmed by 5 bases and J by 6 bases, 10 bases remained unmatched. The CDR3 loop reads CASSPVTGIGEQYF. For the CDR3, the DNA is TGTGCCAGTAGTCCCGTGACAGGGATTGGCGAGCAGTACTTC.

The chain links TRBV13 to TRBJ2-3, with D uncertain. Trimming left V 1 base short and J 4 bases short, with 12 bases between. The CDR3 is made up of 15 amino acids. CDR1 PRHDT and CDR2 FYEKMQ come from the germline V gene (reference sequence). CDR3 region: CASSLVGRQADTQYF. CDR3 bases: TGTGCCAGCAGCTTAGTAGGTCGCCAAGCAGATACGCAGTATTTT. Full variable domain (missing parts from reference TRBV13 and TRBJ2-3): AAGVIQSPRHLIKEKRETATLKCYPIPRHDTVYWYQQGPGQDPQFLISFYEKMQSDKGSIPDRFSAQQFSDYHSELNMSSLELGDSALYFCASSLVGRQADTQYFGPGTRLTVL.

Points on this clone: This same CDR3 is encoded by further DNA sequences in the sample. This chain links TRBV5-1 with TRBJ1-5, with a tentative D call TRBD1 (5 bases). The CDR3 sequence is 15 residues long. Per the germline V gene, CDR1 is SGHRS and CDR2 is YFSETQ. The V end lost 0 bases, the J end lost 0 bases, and 7 bases lay between the germline ends. The chain's CDR3 is CASSLGGGSNQPQHF. CDR3 DNA: TGCGCCAGCAGCTTGGGCGGGGGTAGCAATCAGCCCCAGCATTTT.

This clone appeared many times. The V gene is TRBV11-2, the J gene TRBJ2-1; TRBD1 agrees at 7 bases. The CDR3 is 12 residues long. CDR1 is SGHAT, CDR2 FQNNGV, per germline. V lost 5 bases and J lost 8; bases outside the gene matches: 3. The CDR3 is CASSHRGHEQFF. Written as DNA, the CDR3 is TGTGCCAGCAGCCACAGGGGCCATGAGCAGTTCTTC. Variable domain in full (rest from reference TRBV11-2 and TRBJ2-1): EAGVAQSPRYKIIEKRQSVAFWCNPISGHATLYWYQQILGQGPKLLIQFQNNGVVDDSQLPKDRFSAERLKGVDSTLKIQPAKLEDSAVYLCASSHRGHEQFFGPGTRLTVL.

The sample holds a few counts of this clone. This CDR3 is CASSSFNEQFF. CDR3 nucleotides: TGTGCCAGCAGCTCATTTAATGAGCAGTTCTTC. The rearrangement joins TRBV7-9 to TRBJ2-1; no clear D. Trimming took 4 bases from V and 7 from J, leaving 5 bases between them. Looked up from germline, CDR1 is SEHNR and CDR2 is FQNEAQ (reference sequence). CDR3 length: 11 residues.

This clone appeared a few times. The chain couples TRBV6-1 to TRBJ1-1; D is undetermined. V lost 1 base and J lost 1, with 19 bases in between. This CDR3 has 18 residues. Germline V CDR1 and CDR2: MNHNS, SASEGT. The CDR3 reads CASSEGLGYSRANTEAFF. The CDR3 DNA sequence: TGTGCCAGCAGTGAAGGCCTAGGCTACTCCCGGGCGAACACTGAAGCTTTCTTT.

CDR3: CSVAAGAGDTQYF. CDR3 DNA: TGCAGCGTTGCGGCGGGAGCGGGAGATACGCAGTATTTT. The rearrangement joins TRBV29-1 to TRBJ2-3; 7 bases align to TRBD2. The CDR3 has 13 amino acids. Per the germline V gene, CDR1 is SQVTM and CDR2 is ANQGSEA. Trimming at V came to 4 bases and at J to 5 bases, leaving 6 bases not matched to a gene.

This chain connects TRBV5-1 to TRBJ2-7, with TRBD2 matching over 8 bases. CDR1 and CDR2 (germline): SGHRS, YFSETQ. V lost 3 bases to trimming and J lost 0 bases; unmatched junction nucleotides: 11. The CDR3 runs 17 residues. The CDR3 protein is CASSYIGGGPDSYEQYF. In DNA, the CDR3 is TGCGCCAGCAGCTATATCGGCGGGGGGCCGGACTCCTACGAGCAGTACTTC.

In its sample, this clone was seen a few times. This CDR3 reads CSALRGRGNEQFF. Here the CDR3 DNA reads TGCAGCGCTCTGCGGGGCCGCGGCAATGAGCAGTTCTTC. The chain carries TRBV29-1 and TRBJ2-1, with D perhaps TRBD2 (6 bases). This CDR3 spans 13 amino acids. Germline values: CDR1 SQVTM, CDR2 ANQGSEA. V lost 7 bases, J lost 6 bases, and 16 bases lay in between.

The V and J genes are TRBV7-2 and TRBJ2-2; unclear D gene. CDR3 length: 13 amino acids. Germline-derived CDR1 and CDR2 are SGHTA and FQGNSA. V lost 3 bases, J lost 7 bases, and 9 bases lay in between. The CDR3 spells CASSLSDGGELFF. DNA for the CDR3: TGTGCCAGCAGCTTGAGCGACGGCGGGGAGCTGTTTTTT.

This clone was seen repeatedly, ten times or more. Germline and junction disagree at one end, which may indicate a read error. The chain links TRBV28 to TRBJ2-1, with TRBD1 as a possible D gene (5 bases). This CDR3 comprises 12 residues. Germline CDR1 and CDR2: MDHEN and SYDVKM. The CDR3 reads CASSPQGPGKLF. CDR3 bases: TGTGCCAGCAGTCCTCAGGGCCCAGGTAAACTCTTC.

This clone was detected many times. The genes are TRBV11-2 and TRBJ2-1, with unresolved D. This CDR3 spans 12 amino acids. V was shortened by 5 bases and J by 7 bases, with 9 bases between the two germline ends. Looked up from germline, CDR1 is SGHAT and CDR2 is FQNNGV. CDR3 protein: CASSEERNEQFF. CDR3 in DNA: TGTGCCAGCAGCGAAGAACGGAATGAGCAGTTCTTC.

The chain has TRBV10-3 and TRBJ1-5, with D possibly TRBD1 on 5 matching bases. Germline V CDR1 and CDR2: ENHRY, SYGVKD. V was clipped by 10 bases and J by 5 bases, with 12 bases between them. CDR3 length equals 12 residues. The CDR3 DNA sequence: TGTGCCAGCAATGGGGGGGATCAGCCCCAGCATTTT. This sequence encodes CASNGGDQPQHF.

This chain connects TRBV29-1 to TRBJ2-3, with D perhaps being TRBD1 or TRBD2 (5 bases each). The CDR3 is 17 amino acids. Trimming removed 3 bases from V and 1 base from J, with 20 bases in between. Germline-derived CDR1 and CDR2 are SQVTM and ANQGSEA. The CDR3 sequence is CSVDGLVGTGGTDTQYF. For the CDR3, the DNA is TGCAGCGTTGATGGGCTAGTGGGGACCGGGGGCACAGATACGCAGTATTTT.

This clone showed up just a few times. The rearrangement uses TRBV5-1 and TRBJ2-7; 9 nucleotides agree with TRBD1. From germline, CDR1 is SGHRS and CDR2 YFSETQ. The CDR3 sequence is 14 residues long. J gave up 2 bases and V 3 bases, and 3 bases lay outside the gene matches. As DNA, the CDR3 is TGCGCCAGCAGCTCGACAGGGGGAGCCTACGAGCAGTACTTC. It specifies CASSSTGGAYEQYF.

This clone came up a few times. The chain joins TRBV29-1 to TRBJ1-5, with D maybe TRBD1 (5 bases). V was clipped by 4 bases and J by 5 bases, with 12 bases between them. CDR3 size: 13 residues. Germline CDR1 is SQVTM and CDR2 is ANQGSEA. CDR3 amino acids: CSVALTVDQPQHF. CDR3 DNA: TGCAGCGTTGCTCTGACAGTGGATCAGCCCCAGCATTTT.

V usage is TRBV19 and J usage is TRBJ2-7; 7 bases map to TRBD1. The CDR3 loop spans 13 amino acids. V gave up 4 bases and J gave up 4 bases; unmatched junction bases: 4. Germline CDR1 and CDR2: LNHDA and SQIVND (reference sequence). CDR3 loop: CASSNKGAYEQYF. CDR3 in DNA: TGTGCCAGTAGTAATAAGGGGGCGTACGAGCAGTACTTC.

On this clone itself: Since a much larger clone is just one base distant, this may be a read error. The chain combines TRBV7-9 with TRBJ1-4, with D tentatively TRBD1 (5 bases). The CDR3 sequence is 14 residues long. The V gene's germline CDR1 is SEHNR and CDR2 FQNEAQ (reference sequence). V lost 6 bases, J lost 7 bases, and 15 bases lay in between. CDR3 nucleotide sequence: TGTGCCAGCAGTCAGACAGTGGCGGTTGAAAAACTGTTTTTT. Encoded protein: CASSQTVAVEKLFF.

This clone was found many times. The gene calls are TRBV2 and TRBJ2-1; tentatively, D is TRBD2 (5 bases). This CDR3 is 12 amino acids long. Germline V CDR1 and CDR2: SNHLY, FYNNEI. Trimming removed 7 bases at V and 6 bases at J, with 10 bases between. Written as DNA, the CDR3 is TGTGCCAGCATCGGGATTGGCAATGAGCAGTTCTTC. Its translation is CASIGIGNEQFF.

This chain connects TRBV19 to TRBJ1-4; perhaps TRBD1 as D (6 bases). The length of the CDR3 is 15 residues. V was trimmed by 6 bases and J by 5 bases, leaving 16 bases between them. Germline lookup yields CDR1 LNHDA and CDR2 SQIVND (reference sequence). CDR3 amino acids: CASSRTGTRNEKLFF. The CDR3 nucleotides are TGTGCCAGTAGCCGGACCGGGACAAGGAATGAAAAACTGTTTTTT. The whole variable domain, remainder taken from reference TRBV19 and TRBJ1-4, is DGGITQSPKYLFRKEGQNVTLSCEQNLNHDAMYWYRQDPGQGLRLIYYSQIVNDFQKGDIAEGYSVSREKKESFPLTVTSAQKNPTAFYLCASSRTGTRNEKLFFGSGTQLSVL.

This clone occurred many times. The chain recombines TRBV27 with TRBJ2-5; tentative D call: TRBD1 (7 bases). Looked up from germline, CDR1 is MNHEY and CDR2 is SMNVEV (reference sequence). Deletions cut 5 bases from V and 4 bases from J, with 14 bases between. There are 14 residues in the CDR3. CDR3 sequence (DNA): TGTGCCAGCAGTCCAGGGGGGAAAGGAGAGACCCAGTACTTC. Amino acids: CASSPGGKGETQYF.

The V gene is TRBV5-1, the J gene TRBJ2-5; 7 bases align to TRBD1. V shed 5 bases and J 5 bases; nucleotides not matched to a gene: 12. Germline V gene data show CDR1 as SGHRS and CDR2 as YFSETQ. There are 15 residues in the CDR3. The CDR3 reads CASRSGTETGETQYF. In nucleotides, the CDR3 is TGCGCCAGCAGGTCCGGGACAGAGACGGGGGAGACCCAGTACTTC. The full variable domain, with the rest looked up from reference TRBV5-1 and TRBJ2-5, is KAGVTQTPRYLIKTRGQQVTLSCSPISGHRSVSWYQQTPGQGLQFLFEYFSETQRNKGNFPGRFSGRQFSNSRSEMNVSTLELGDSALYLCASRSGTETGETQYFGPGTRLLVL.

The chain has TRBV20-1 and TRBJ2-1; the D is unclear. The germline gives CDR1 DFQATT, CDR2 SNEGSKA (reference sequence). CDR3 length equals 10 residues. The CDR3 loop reads CSPFPREQFF. The DNA for the CDR3 is TGCAGCCCTTTCCCCCGGGAGCAGTTCTTC.

This clone came up a few times. This chain uses TRBV18 with TRBJ2-1, with 8 bases identical to TRBD2. The CDR3 contains 15 residues. The germline CDR1 and CDR2 sequences are KGHSH and LQKENI. Trimming at V came to 2 bases and at J to 9 bases, leaving 9 bases not matched to a gene. The CDR3, as DNA: TGTGCCAGCTCACCAAGGGAGGCTAGCGGGCGTGAGCAGTTCTTC. Protein product: CASSPREASGREQFF.

This clone has only a few counts. The chain links TRBV4-3 to TRBJ2-5; D tentatively reads TRBD1 or TRBD2 (5 bases each). Trimming stripped 1 base from V and 5 bases from J, with 11 bases between. CDR3 length: 14 residues. Looked up from germline, CDR1 is LGHNA and CDR2 is YSLEER. The CDR3 sequence is CASSQVVGDETQYF. The DNA of the CDR3 is TGCGCCAGCAGCCAAGTAGTGGGGGACGAGACCCAGTACTTC.

This clone was seen only a few times. The chain joins TRBV6-5 to TRBJ2-1, with TRBD2 as a possible D gene (6 bases). V lost 0 bases, J lost 9 bases, and 9 bases lay in between. CDR1 and CDR2 from the germline V gene are MNHEY and SVGAGI. The CDR3 has 13 amino acids. The CDR3 DNA sequence: TGTGCCAGCAGTTACTCTGGACTAAGTGAGCAGTTCTTC. It encodes CASSYSGLSEQFF.

The chain combines TRBV4-3 with TRBJ2-7; 11 bases line up with TRBD2. The CDR3 consists of 15 residues. Per germline, CDR1 LGHNA and CDR2 YSLEER. J lost 2 bases, V lost 3 bases, and 3 bases had no gene match. The CDR3: CASSQATSGTYEQYF. In DNA form, the CDR3 reads TGCGCCAGCAGCCAGGCGACTAGCGGGACCTACGAGCAGTACTTC.

The chain links TRBV6-6 to TRBJ2-5, with D unclear. CDR3 length: 13 residues. V was pared by 5 bases and J by 4 bases, with 11 bases between. Germline CDR1 MNHNY, CDR2 SVGAGI (reference sequence). The CDR3 spells CASSPLKGETQYF. The CDR3 coding sequence is TGTGCCAGCAGTCCGCTGAAGGGAGAGACCCAGTACTTC.